A single sample is the source of the 32 T cell receptor beta chains below, sequenced in a study of blood T cell repertoires in COVID-19. Data came from immunoSEQ multiplex PCR; TCRdb stores just in-frame clones and leaves some out. Seen here are about 340,000 clones, under 95% observed once, and the top ten hold around 3.5%. The sample was peripheral blood. The receptor set was obtained from a woman aged 18-29 years who had recovered from COVID-19.

For the CDR3, the DNA is TGTGCCAGCAGCCCGTCGCACCAGGGGTCCTATGGCTACACCTTC. This gives the protein CASSPSHQGSYGYTF. The rearrangement uses TRBV5-4 and TRBJ1-2; TRBD1 is a possible D gene (6 bases). V was shortened by 4 bases and J by 4 bases, with 17 bases between the two germline ends. The CDR3 contains 15 residues. Germline CDR1 SGHNT, CDR2 YYREEE (reference sequence).

V is TRBV2 and J is TRBJ1-4; 9 nucleotides agree with TRBD1. The CDR3 sequence is 14 residues long. The V and J ends lost 6 bases and 8 bases, in that order; junction bases with no gene match: 7. Germline V lookup: CDR1 SNHLY, CDR2 FYNNEI. The CDR3 reads CASRRTGAREKLFF. The CDR3 DNA is TGTGCCAGCAGGAGGACAGGGGCCAGAGAAAAACTGTTTTTT.

The chain joins TRBV29-1 to TRBJ2-5; tentative D call: TRBD1 (6 bases). This CDR3 has 12 amino acids. Deletions cut 7 bases from V and 2 bases from J, with 11 bases between. Germline CDR1 is SQVTM and CDR2 is ANQGSEA. CDR3 region: CSARTAQETQYF. The CDR3 region has the DNA TGCAGCGCCAGGACAGCTCAAGAGACCCAGTACTTC.

The CDR3 spells CSVRGTGAPVTGELFF. In DNA, the CDR3 is TGCAGCGTTAGGGGGACAGGGGCTCCGGTCACCGGGGAGCTGTTTTTT. V is TRBV29-1 and J is TRBJ2-2; 10 nucleotides agree with TRBD1. The CDR3 spans 16 residues. The J segment lost 4 bases and the V segment lost 5 bases, leaving 10 bases of the junction unmatched. Germline CDR1 and CDR2: SQVTM and ANQGSEA.

The CDR3 coding sequence is TGTGCCTGGACCCCAGTGAACACTGAAGCTTTCTTT. It encodes CAWTPVNTEAFF. This chain uses TRBV30 with TRBJ1-1; D is uncertain. CDR3 length equals 12 residues. From germline, CDR1 is GTSNPN and CDR2 SVGIG (reference sequence). Trimming cost V 4 bases and J 0 bases, with 6 bases left between them.

DNA of the CDR3: TGTGCCAGCAGCCGGACAGGGACCCAAGAGACCCAGTACTTC. It is translated as CASSRTGTQETQYF. The chain is built from TRBV11-3 and TRBJ2-5; 8 bases agree with TRBD1. Trimming removed 5 bases from V and 1 base from J; junction bases left unmatched: 3. The CDR3 contains 14 residues. Germline lookup yields CDR1 SGHNT and CDR2 YENEEA. The full variable domain, with the rest looked up from reference TRBV11-3 and TRBJ2-5, is EAGVVQSPRYKIIEKKQPVAFWCNPISGHNTLYWYLQNLGQGPELLIRYENEEAVDDSQLPKDRFSAERLKGVDSTLKIQPAELGDSAVYLCASSRTGTQETQYFGPGTRLLVL.

This chain uses TRBV30 with TRBJ2-3; 7 bases align to TRBD1. The CDR3 runs 15 residues. Germline V gene lookup returns CDR1 GTSNPN and CDR2 SVGIG (reference sequence). V shed 2 bases and J 2 bases; nucleotides not matched to a gene: 7. The DNA of the CDR3 is TGTGCCTGGAGTAAAGACAGGGCGTCCACAGATACGCAGTATTTT. Protein: CAWSKDRASTDTQYF.

The V and J genes are TRBV2 and TRBJ1-5; 7 positions agree with TRBD1. The CDR3 loop spans 14 amino acids. Germline trimming cut 4 bases from V and 5 bases from J; bases unmatched to any gene: 5. CDR1 and CDR2 from the germline V gene are SNHLY and FYNNEI. CDR3 nucleotide sequence: TGTGCCAGCAGTGTTACAGGGGAGGATCAGCCCCAGCATTTT. It is translated as CASSVTGEDQPQHF.

This chain connects TRBV6-1 to TRBJ2-7, with 8 bases lining up with TRBD1. Trimming cost V 4 bases and J 3 bases; bases outside gene matches: 11. CDR1 and CDR2 (germline): MNHNS, SASEGT. This CDR3 has 16 amino acids. The CDR3 is CASSVGPPGQGYEQYV. DNA of the CDR3: TGTGCCAGCAGTGTTGGTCCACCCGGACAGGGCTACGAGCAGTACGTC.

This chain uses TRBV24-1 with TRBJ2-1, with D maybe TRBD2 (5 bases). In germline, CDR1 is KGHDR, CDR2 SFDVKD. This CDR3 is built from 14 residues. V was trimmed by 0 bases and J by 5 bases, leaving 7 bases between them. DNA for the CDR3: TGTGCCACCAGTGATTTGGCCGGGAACAATGAGCAGTTCTTC. Translating gives CATSDLAGNNEQFF.

The J gene is TRBJ2-2, the V gene TRBV2, with 9 nucleotides matching TRBD1. CDR1 is SNHLY, CDR2 FYNNEI, per germline. Germline trimming cut 4 bases from V and 3 bases from J; bases unmatched to any gene: 3. The CDR3 consists of 15 residues. The CDR3 loop is CASSVWTGDTGELFF. CDR3 coding DNA: TGTGCCAGCAGTGTATGGACAGGGGACACCGGGGAGCTGTTTTTT. The full variable domain, completed using reference TRBV2 and TRBJ2-2, is EPEVTQTPSHQVTQMGQEVILRCVPISNHLYFYWYRQILGQKVEFLVSFYNNEISEKSEIFDDQFSVERPDGSNFTLKIRSTKLEDSAMYFCASSVWTGDTGELFFGEGSRLTVL.

The V call is TRBV30, the J call TRBJ1-6, with TRBD1 as a possible D gene (6 bases). Trimming left V 5 bases short and J 7 bases short, with 15 bases between. Per germline, CDR1 GTSNPN and CDR2 SVGIG (reference sequence). CDR3 length equals 14 residues. The CDR3 region is CAWGSGGRNSPLHF. DNA of the CDR3: TGTGCCTGGGGATCTGGGGGCCGGAATTCACCCCTCCACTTT.

V usage is TRBV11-2 and J usage is TRBJ2-1; TRBD2 matches 8 bases. V trimming: 7 bases; J trimming: 2 bases; junction bases outside the gene matches: 7. The CDR3 runs to 15 residues. Per the germline V gene, CDR1 is SGHAT and CDR2 is FQNNGV. CDR3 protein: CASTLGGGPYNEQFF. CDR3 DNA: TGTGCCAGCACCCTCGGGGGGGGGCCCTACAATGAGCAGTTCTTC.

The V and J genes are TRBV30 and TRBJ2-3; 7 bases line up with TRBD2. The junction had 10 bases not matched to a gene; V was cut back by 5 bases and J by 2 bases. Germline CDR1 GTSNPN, CDR2 SVGIG (reference sequence). The CDR3 runs 15 residues. The CDR3 region is CAWLPRGTNTDTQYF. As DNA, the CDR3 is TGTGCCTGGCTCCCCCGGGGGACTAACACAGATACGCAGTATTTT.

The rearrangement joins TRBV5-1 to TRBJ2-3; D is ambiguous. The CDR3 consists of 13 residues. Germline assignment: CDR1 SGHRS and CDR2 YFSETQ. V lost 4 bases to trimming and J lost 4 bases, with 10 bases between them. The CDR3 sequence: CASSPYFADTQYF. Here the CDR3 DNA reads TGCGCCAGCAGCCCCTACTTCGCAGATACGCAGTATTTT. The complete variable domain, with remaining parts taken from reference TRBV5-1 and TRBJ2-3, reads KAGVTQTPRYLIKTRGQQVTLSCSPISGHRSVSWYQQTPGQGLQFLFEYFSETQRNKGNFPGRFSGRQFSNSRSEMNVSTLELGDSALYLCASSPYFADTQYFGPGTRLTVL.

The rearrangement links TRBV5-1 to TRBJ2-3; the match to TRBD2 covers 7 bases. V dropped 3 bases and J dropped 0; count of bases not matched to a gene: 4. The germline CDR1 and CDR2 sequences are SGHRS and YFSETQ. CDR3 size: 15 residues. CDR3 DNA: TGCGCCAGCAGCTCTCTTAGCGGGAGCACAGATACGCAGTATTTT. It yields the protein CASSSLSGSTDTQYF.

A single count supports this clone. The chain has TRBV4-3 and TRBJ2-3; the match to TRBD2 covers 10 bases. The CDR3 runs to 14 residues. CDR1 is LGHNA and CDR2 is YSLEER in the germline V gene. Trimming took 4 bases from V and 14 from J; bases not matched to a gene: 12. The CDR3 coding sequence is TGCGCCAGCAGCCTACAGACCCTAGCGGGAGTGATGTATTTT. It codes for CASSLQTLAGVMYF.

The chain recombines TRBV2 with TRBJ2-7; 7 bases map to TRBD2. Germline CDR1 and CDR2: SNHLY and FYNNEI. The length of the CDR3 is 16 residues. Germline trimming cut 6 bases from V and 0 bases from J; bases unmatched to any gene: 11. The DNA of the CDR3 is TGTGCCAGCAGCGGAGGAGGGCGGGAGAGCTCCTACGAGCAGTACGTC. The encoded protein is CASSGGGRESSYEQYV.

The gene calls are TRBV9 and TRBJ2-3; 9 nucleotides agree with TRBD1. CDR3 length equals 19 residues. In germline, CDR1 is SGDLS, CDR2 YYNGEE. Trimming took 1 base from V and 1 from J; bases not matched to a gene: 13. Written as DNA, the CDR3 is TGTGCCAGCAGCGTACCCGGGACAGGGATTGGCTCGGGCACAGATACGCAGTATTTT. It yields the protein CASSVPGTGIGSGTDTQYF.

A word on this clone: Other nucleotide sequences from this sample produce the same CDR3. This chain joins TRBV20-1 and TRBJ2-3, with TRBD2 identical over 7 bases. This CDR3 region has 15 residues. The trim removed 3 bases at V and 0 bases at J, leaving 6 bases unmatched. Germline V CDR1 and CDR2: DFQATT, SNEGSKA (reference sequence). CDR3 nucleotide sequence: TGCAGTGCTAGTAAGGATAGCGGGAGCACAGATACGCAGTATTTT. Residues: CSASKDSGSTDTQYF.

The table lists this clone with a few counts. V gene TRBV6-6 combines with J gene TRBJ2-7, with 9 bases fitting TRBD2. Germline lookup yields CDR1 MNHNY and CDR2 SVGAGI (reference sequence). V shed 0 bases, J shed 2 bases, and the junction held 5 bases outside the gene matches. The CDR3 runs to 16 residues. The CDR3 DNA reads TGTGCCAGCAGTTACTCGTATAGCGGGGGTGCCTACGAGCAGTACGTC. As protein: CASSYSYSGGAYEQYV.

This clone has only one observation. The CDR3 sequence: CASSQTIGTEAFF. DNA of the CDR3: TGTGCCAGCAGCCAGACTATTGGCACTGAAGCTTTCTTT. This chain links TRBV3-1 (or the pseudogene TRBV3-2) with TRBJ1-1; D unclear. V was pared by 3 bases and J by 4 bases, with 9 bases between. The germline V gene encodes CDR1 LGHDT and CDR2 YNNKEL (reference sequence). The CDR3 totals 13 residues.

J is TRBJ2-5 and V is TRBV3-1 (or the pseudogene TRBV3-2); no firm D call. CDR1 is LGHDT, CDR2 YNNKEL, per germline (reference sequence). V lost 2 bases, J lost 0 bases, and 7 bases lay in between. The CDR3 consists of 14 residues. CDR3 bases: TGTGCCAGCAGCCAACGCAGGTACCAAGAGACCCAGTACTTC. Encoded protein: CASSQRRYQETQYF.

The chain's CDR3 is CASSPLTRAQETQYF. The CDR3 DNA sequence: TGTGCCAGCAGCCCCCTCACCAGGGCCCAGGAGACCCAGTACTTC. The chain is built from TRBV6-5 and TRBJ2-5; the D gene is possibly TRBD1 (5 bases). The CDR3 is made up of 15 amino acids. V was pared by 6 bases and J by 5 bases, with 19 bases between. Germline lookup yields CDR1 MNHEY and CDR2 SVGAGI.

The chain links TRBV7-2 to TRBJ1-2; 11 bases align to TRBD1. The CDR3 is made up of 16 amino acids. The V segment lost 6 bases and the J segment 2 bases; nucleotides outside the gene matches: 8. The germline CDR1 and CDR2 sequences are SGHTA and FQGNSA. CDR3 bases: TGTGCCAGCAGAGTGGGGACAGGGGGATTGAACTATGGCTACACCTTC. Amino acids: CASRVGTGGLNYGYTF.

The chain joins TRBV7-2 to TRBJ1-5; D may be TRBD1 (5 bases). From germline, CDR1 is SGHTA and CDR2 FQGNSA. V lost 1 base and J 0 bases, leaving 13 bases between the germline ends. The CDR3 totals 17 residues. DNA for the CDR3: TGTGCCAGCAGCTTAGTCGGGGCGGGAAATAGCAATCAGCCCCAGCATTTT. Amino acids: CASSLVGAGNSNQPQHF.

The chain combines TRBV27 with TRBJ1-1; 8 bases agree with TRBD1. Germline trimming cut 2 bases from V and 6 bases from J; bases unmatched to any gene: 8. The CDR3 length is 15 residues. Germline lookup yields CDR1 MNHEY and CDR2 SMNVEV (reference sequence). This CDR3 reads CASSLLGQGNPEAFF. As DNA, the CDR3 is TGTGCCAGCAGTTTACTTGGACAGGGAAACCCTGAAGCTTTCTTT.

The chain uses TRBV5-1 and TRBJ1-1; a weak D match, TRBD1 (5 bases). The V end was cut by 3 bases, the J end by 1 base, with 10 bases between. There are 14 residues in the CDR3. Germline V CDR1 and CDR2: SGHRS, YFSETQ. CDR3 DNA sequence: TGCGCCAGCAGCTCGGGGGAATCGAACACTGAAGCTTTCTTT. This codes for CASSSGESNTEAFF.

The CDR3 DNA reads as TGCGCCAGCAGCCAAACTAGCGGGAGCCACGAGCAGTTCTTC. Translating it yields CASSQTSGSHEQFF. The chain employs TRBV5-1 and TRBJ2-1; TRBD2 matches 11 bases. Germline values: CDR1 SGHRS, CDR2 YFSETQ. J gave up 10 bases and V 4 bases, and 7 bases lay outside the gene matches. CDR3 size: 14 residues.

This chain links TRBV10-3 with TRBJ2-2, with 13 positions matching TRBD2. Germline trimming cut 6 bases from V and 1 base from J; bases unmatched to any gene: 8. The CDR3 extends over 18 amino acids. Per germline, CDR1 ENHRY and CDR2 SYGVKD. CDR3 DNA: TGTGCCATCAGCCTGTTGGGACTAGCGGGGAAGAACACCGGGGAGCTGTTTTTT. Amino acids: CAISLLGLAGKNTGELFF.

The chain is built from TRBV10-2 and TRBJ2-5; 9 bases are a match to TRBD1. The CDR3 runs 16 residues. The V gene end was trimmed by 6 bases and the J gene end by 3 bases; junction bases not matched to a gene: 11. The germline V gene encodes CDR1 WSHSY and CDR2 SAAADI. DNA of the CDR3: TGCGCCAGCAGAGACTCCCTTTGGGACAGGGAAGAGACCCAGTACTTC. This translates into CASRDSLWDREETQYF.

The genes are TRBV7-2 and TRBJ2-2, with D possibly matching TRBD2 (5 bases). This CDR3 has 13 residues. Germline lookup yields CDR1 SGHTA and CDR2 FQGNSA. The ends were cut back, 5 bases at V and 4 bases at J, with 8 bases in the middle. DNA of the CDR3: TGTGCCAGCAGCGGGAGAGTCACCGGGGAGCTGTTTTTT. It yields the protein CASSGRVTGELFF. The full variable domain, with the rest looked up from reference TRBV7-2 and TRBJ2-2, is GAGVSQSPSNKVTEKGKDVELRCDPISGHTALYWYRQSLGQGLEFLIYFQGNSAPDKSGLPSDRFSAERTGGSVSTLTIQRTQQEDSAVYLCASSGRVTGELFFGEGSRLTVL.